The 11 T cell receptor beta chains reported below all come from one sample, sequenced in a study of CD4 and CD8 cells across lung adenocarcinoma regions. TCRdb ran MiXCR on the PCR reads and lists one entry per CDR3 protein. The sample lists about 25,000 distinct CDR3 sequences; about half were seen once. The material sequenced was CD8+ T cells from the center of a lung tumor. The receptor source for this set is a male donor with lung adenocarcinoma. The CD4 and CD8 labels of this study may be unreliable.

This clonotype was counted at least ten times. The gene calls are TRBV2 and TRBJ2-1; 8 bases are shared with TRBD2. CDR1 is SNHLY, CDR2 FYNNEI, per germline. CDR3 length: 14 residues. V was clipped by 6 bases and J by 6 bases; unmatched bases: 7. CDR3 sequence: CASSKSGSLNEQFF. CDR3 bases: TGTGCCAGCAGCAAAAGCGGGAGTCTCAATGAGCAGTTCTTC.

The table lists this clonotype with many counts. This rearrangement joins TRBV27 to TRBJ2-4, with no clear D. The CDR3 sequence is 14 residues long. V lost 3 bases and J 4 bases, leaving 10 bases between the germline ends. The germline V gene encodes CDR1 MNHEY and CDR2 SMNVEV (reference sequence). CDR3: CASSFLHGKNIQYF. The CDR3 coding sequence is TGTGCCAGCAGTTTTCTGCATGGTAAAAACATTCAGTACTTC.

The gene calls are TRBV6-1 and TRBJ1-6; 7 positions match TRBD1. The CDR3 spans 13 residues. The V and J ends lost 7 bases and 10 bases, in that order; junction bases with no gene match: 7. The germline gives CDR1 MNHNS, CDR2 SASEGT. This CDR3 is CASTAGGLSPLHF. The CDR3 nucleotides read TGTGCCAGCACCGCAGGGGGACTATCACCCCTCCACTTT.

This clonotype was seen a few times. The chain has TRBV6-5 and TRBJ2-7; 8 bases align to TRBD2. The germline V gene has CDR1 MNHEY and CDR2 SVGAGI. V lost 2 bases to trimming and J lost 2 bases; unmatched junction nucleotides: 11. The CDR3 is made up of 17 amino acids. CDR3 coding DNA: TGTGCCAGCAGTTACGGTCGCGGGGGCGGGGGGACCTACGAGCAGTACTTC. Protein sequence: CASSYGRGGGGTYEQYF.

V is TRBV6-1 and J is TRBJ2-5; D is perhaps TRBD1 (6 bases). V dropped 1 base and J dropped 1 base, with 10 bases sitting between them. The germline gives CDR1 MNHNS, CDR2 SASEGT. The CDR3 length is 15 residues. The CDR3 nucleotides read TGTGCCAGCAGTGAAGGGTCAGGGGCCCAAGAGACCCAGTACTTC. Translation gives CASSEGSGAQETQYF.

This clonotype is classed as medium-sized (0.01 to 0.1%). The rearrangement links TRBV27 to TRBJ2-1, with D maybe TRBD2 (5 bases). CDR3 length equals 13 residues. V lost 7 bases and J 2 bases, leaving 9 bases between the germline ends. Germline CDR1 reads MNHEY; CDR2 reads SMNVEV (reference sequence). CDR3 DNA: TGTGCCAGCATACTAGTTGCCTACAATGAGCAGTTCTTC. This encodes CASILVAYNEQFF.

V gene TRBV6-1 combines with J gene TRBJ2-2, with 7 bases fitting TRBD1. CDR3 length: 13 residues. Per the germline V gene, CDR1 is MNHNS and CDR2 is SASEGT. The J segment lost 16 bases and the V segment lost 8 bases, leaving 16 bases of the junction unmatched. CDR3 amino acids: CASHRGSTGTQFF. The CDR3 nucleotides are TGTGCCAGCCACAGGGGCAGCACCGGGACGCAGTTTTTT.

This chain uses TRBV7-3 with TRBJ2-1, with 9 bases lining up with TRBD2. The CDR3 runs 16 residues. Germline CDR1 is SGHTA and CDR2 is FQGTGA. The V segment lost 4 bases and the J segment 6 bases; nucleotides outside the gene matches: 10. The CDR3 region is CASSSKSGRLGNEQFF. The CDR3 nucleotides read TGTGCCAGCAGCTCGAAGAGCGGGAGGTTAGGCAATGAGCAGTTCTTC.

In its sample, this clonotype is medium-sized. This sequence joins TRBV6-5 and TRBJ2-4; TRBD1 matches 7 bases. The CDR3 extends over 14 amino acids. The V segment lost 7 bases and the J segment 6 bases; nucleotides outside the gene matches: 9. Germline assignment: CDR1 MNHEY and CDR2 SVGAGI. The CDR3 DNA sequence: TGTGCCAGCAACACTGGGGGACAGAGAAACATTCAGTACTTC. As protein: CASNTGGQRNIQYF.

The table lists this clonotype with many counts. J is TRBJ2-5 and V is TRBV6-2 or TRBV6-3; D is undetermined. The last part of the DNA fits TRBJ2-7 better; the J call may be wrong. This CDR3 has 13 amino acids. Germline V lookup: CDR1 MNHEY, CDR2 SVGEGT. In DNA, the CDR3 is TGTGCCAGCAGTTACCCCCCCTCCAGCGAGCAGTACTTC. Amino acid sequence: CASSYPPSSEQYF.

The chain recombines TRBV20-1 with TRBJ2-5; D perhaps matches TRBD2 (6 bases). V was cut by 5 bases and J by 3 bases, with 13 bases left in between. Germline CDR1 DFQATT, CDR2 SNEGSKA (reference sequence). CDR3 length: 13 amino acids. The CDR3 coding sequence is TGCAGTGCTCCCCCTGGCGGGGAAGAGACCCAGTACTTC. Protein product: CSAPPGGEETQYF.